The 25 T cell receptor beta chains presented below share a single source sample, sequenced in a study of spatial heterogeneity in lung cancer (dated by TCRdb to about 2019). The time point label here, explained by the study, means: sample taken at primary tumor resection. The library came from 5' RACE. TCRdb records NextSeq 500 as the sequencer. Starting from the raw public reads, TCRdb applied fastp trimming at Q25, assembled clones with MiXCR and retained in-frame beta chains. Here each entry gathers all rows of one CDR3 protein and keeps the most common genes and DNA. This sample lists around 14,000 distinct CDR3 sequences; about 3.6% were detected once. Just over 9.5% of the sample lies in the top ten. This material consisted of normal lung tissue next to the tumor, taken at surgery. Receptors were obtained from a male donor with early-stage non-small cell lung cancer.

This clonotype was observed many times. Because this beta chain is a stray read in a library intended to capture alpha chains, its abundance should not be given much weight. The chain links TRBV4-3 to TRBJ2-7; D might be TRBD1 or TRBD2, each matching 6 bases. The germline CDR1 and CDR2 sequences are LGHNA and YSLEER. The V end was cut by 0 bases, the J end by 4 bases, with 13 bases between. The length of the CDR3 is 15 residues. DNA for the CDR3: TGCGCCAGCAGCCAAGATTATCCGGGGGCTTACGAGCAGTACTTC. Its protein product is CASSQDYPGAYEQYF.

Many counts were recorded for this clonotype. This beta chain is a stray sequence in a library constructed for alpha chains; its clone size is not meaningful. V is TRBV27 and J is TRBJ1-1; D is perhaps TRBD1 (5 bases). The CDR3 is 19 residues long. Germline V gives CDR1 MNHEY, CDR2 SMNVEV (reference sequence). The V and J ends lost 7 bases and 0 bases respectively, with 27 bases between them. CDR3 sequence (DNA): TGTGCCAGCAACCAAACCCCCATCGGGCCAGGGCCTATGAACACTGAAGCTTTCTTT. Amino acids: CASNQTPIGPGPMNTEAFF.

This clonotype was seen many times. This beta chain slipped into a library made for alpha chains as a stray read, so its size is not meaningful. J is TRBJ2-4 and V is TRBV20-1, with 10 bases fitting TRBD1. Germline CDR1 and CDR2: DFQATT and SNEGSKA (reference sequence). J gave up 7 bases and V 3 bases, and 6 bases lay outside the gene matches. This CDR3 spans 14 amino acids. The CDR3 nucleotides are TGCAGTGCTAGGACGACAGGGGGCGAGAACATTCAGTACTTC. Translation: CSARTTGGENIQYF.

This clonotype came up many times. This beta chain is a stray sequence in a library constructed for alpha chains; its clone size is not meaningful. V is TRBV7-9 and J is TRBJ2-7; 15 bases are a match to TRBD2. Per germline, CDR1 SEHNR and CDR2 FQNEAQ (reference sequence). V lost 10 bases and J lost 0; bases outside the gene matches: 7. The CDR3 has 16 amino acids. The DNA for the CDR3 is TGTGCCACCCGAGGGACTAGCGGGGGGAGCTCCTACGAGCAGTACTTC. This encodes CATRGTSGGSSYEQYF.

This clonotype was found many times. The size of this beta chain means little, since it is a stray read in a library made for alpha chains. The chain carries TRBV2 and TRBJ2-3; D gene ambiguous. Trimming took off 4 bases at V and 2 bases at J, with 16 bases between the two ends. This CDR3 comprises 16 residues. CDR1 and CDR2 (germline): SNHLY, FYNNEI. The CDR3 spells CASSGIYGPNTDTQYF. Here the CDR3 DNA reads TGTGCCAGCAGTGGGATTTACGGCCCGAACACAGATACGCAGTATTTT.

This clonotype was counted ten times or more. This beta chain represents an off-target read in a library built for alpha chains; its size is of limited meaning. J is TRBJ2-2 and V is TRBV11-3; 12 bases agree with TRBD2. Trimming cost V 0 bases and J 5 bases; bases outside gene matches: 7. This CDR3 is 18 amino acids long. Germline V gene data show CDR1 as SGHNT and CDR2 as YENEEA. Here the CDR3 DNA reads TGTGCCAGCAGCTTAGATTTGACTAGCGGGAGCGGAACCGGGGAGCTGTTTTTT. Its protein product is CASSLDLTSGSGTGELFF.

This clonotype was counted many times. This beta chain represents an off-target read in a library built for alpha chains; its size is of limited meaning. The gene calls are TRBV7-2 and TRBJ2-1; D remains ambiguous. The germline CDR1 and CDR2 sequences are SGHTA and FQGNSA. The CDR3 loop spans 15 amino acids. The V gene lost 0 bases and the J gene lost 5 bases, with 11 bases spanning the gap. CDR3 coding DNA: TGTGCCAGCAGCTTAGCGCCAGGAGCCCACAATGAGCAGTTCTTC. Residues: CASSLAPGAHNEQFF.

This clonotype was seen many times. The library was built for alpha chains, so this beta chain is an off-target read and its size means little. The chain couples TRBV3-1 to TRBJ2-5; 12 bases fit TRBD2. Germline CDR1 LGHDT, CDR2 YNNKEL (reference sequence). V lost 5 bases, J lost 3 bases, and 7 bases stayed unmatched. The CDR3 contains 16 residues. CDR3 loop: CASSSLLAGGKETQYF. Here the CDR3 DNA reads TGTGCCAGCAGCTCTCTCCTAGCGGGAGGGAAAGAGACCCAGTACTTC.

This clonotype was counted many times. Little can be read into the size of this beta chain, an off-target read in a library designed for alpha chains. The V gene is TRBV5-1, the J gene TRBJ2-5; 8 nucleotides agree with TRBD2. CDR3 length equals 15 residues. Germline V gene lookup returns CDR1 SGHRS and CDR2 YFSETQ. The junction had 4 bases not matched to a gene; V was cut back by 0 bases and J by 3 bases. CDR3 sequence (DNA): TGCGCCAGCAGCTTGGGCGGTAGCGGGAAAGAGACCCAGTACTTC. Translated, it gives CASSLGGSGKETQYF.

There are many counts of this clonotype. Little can be read into the size of this beta chain, an off-target read in a library designed for alpha chains. The chain joins TRBV6-1 to TRBJ2-7; D is ambiguous. CDR1 and CDR2 (germline): MNHNS, SASEGT. The V end lost 6 bases, the J end lost 4 bases, and 16 bases lay between the germline ends. The CDR3 has 14 residues. The CDR3 nucleotides read TGTGCCAGCAGAATCGGGCCCCTTTCGTACGAGCAGTACTTC. It specifies CASRIGPLSYEQYF.

This clonotype was recorded many times. This beta chain came through as a stray read in a library set up for alpha chains, and its size says little. The V gene is TRBV19, the J gene TRBJ2-7, with D possibly being TRBD2 (5 bases). The V gene's germline CDR1 is LNHDA and CDR2 SQIVND (reference sequence). The CDR3 consists of 14 residues. V lost 3 bases and J 0 bases, leaving 9 bases between the germline ends. The CDR3 is CASSIVGASYEQYF. The CDR3 DNA reads as TGTGCCAGTAGTATCGTGGGAGCCTCCTACGAGCAGTACTTC. The entire variable domain, with the rest obtained from reference TRBV19 and TRBJ2-7, is as follows: DGGITQSPKYLFRKEGQNVTLSCEQNLNHDAMYWYRQDPGQGLRLIYYSQIVNDFQKGDIAEGYSVSREKKESFPLTVTSAQKNPTAFYLCASSIVGASYEQYFGPGTRLTVT.

This clonotype came up many times. Because the library targeted alpha chains, this beta chain is an off-target read whose size means little. The CDR3 region has the DNA TGCGCCAGCAGTTCCGGTCAAGAGACCCAGTACTTC. It is translated as CASSSGQETQYF. This chain links TRBV5-1 with TRBJ2-5, with D hard to call. V was trimmed by 5 bases and J by 2 bases, leaving 7 bases between them. This CDR3 spans 12 amino acids. CDR1 and CDR2 (germline): SGHRS, YFSETQ.

The table lists this clonotype with many counts. This beta chain is a stray sequence in a library constructed for alpha chains; its clone size is not meaningful. V is TRBV29-1 and J is TRBJ1-6; D ambiguous. Germline V gene data show CDR1 as SQVTM and CDR2 as ANQGSEA. The CDR3 contains 12 residues. V was clipped by 3 bases and J by 9 bases, with 9 bases between them. Written as DNA, the CDR3 is TGCAGCGTTGAGCGGCGAACTTCACCCCTCCACTTT. Translation gives CSVERRTSPLHF.

This clonotype was counted ten times or more. This beta chain came through as a stray read in a library set up for alpha chains, and its size says little. The CDR3 sequence is CASSFLVGGSTDTQYF. DNA for the CDR3: TGTGCCAGCAGCTTCCTCGTAGGTGGTAGCACAGATACGCAGTATTTT. J is TRBJ2-3 and V is TRBV7-2; no clear D. This CDR3 comprises 16 residues. V was trimmed by 3 bases and J by 0 bases, leaving 13 bases between them. Germline CDR1 reads SGHTA; CDR2 reads FQGNSA.

Comments on this clonotype: A much larger clonotype is one base distant, so this may be a read error. This beta chain was picked up by a library intended for alpha chains and is off target, so its count carries little meaning. The rearrangement joins TRBV5-5 to TRBJ1-1; D unclear. Germline V gene data show CDR1 as SGHKS and CDR2 as YYEKEE (reference sequence). The CDR3 runs 12 residues. The CDR3 loop is CVSSANEAEAFF. In DNA, the CDR3 is TGTGTCAGCAGCGCAAATGAAGCTGAAGCTTTCTTT.

At least ten counts were recorded for this clonotype. Being off target in a library aimed at alpha chains, this beta chain has a size of little meaning. The gene calls are TRBV2 and TRBJ1-2; TRBD1 matches at 7 bases. The germline gives CDR1 SNHLY, CDR2 FYNNEI. The CDR3 covers 14 residues. The trim removed 6 bases at V and 4 bases at J, leaving 8 bases unmatched. The CDR3 DNA sequence: TGTGCCAGCAGCGGGGGACAGCTCCCCTATGGCTACACCTTC. Translated: CASSGGQLPYGYTF.

This clonotype was detected many times. This beta chain appears as a stray read in a library generated for alpha chains; its size is not informative. The V gene is TRBV20-1, the J gene TRBJ2-7; D gene uncertain. Germline V CDR1 and CDR2: DFQATT, SNEGSKA (reference sequence). This CDR3 region has 10 residues. The V and J ends lost 3 bases and 11 bases respectively, with 11 bases between them. In DNA, the CDR3 is TGCAGTGCTAGGTGTCCGTGGGAGTACTTC. This translates into CSARCPWEYF.

This clonotype came up many times. This beta chain came through as a stray read in a library set up for alpha chains, and its size says little. The chain's CDR3 is CASSDPGRSYGYTF. The DNA for the CDR3 is TGTGCCAGCAGTGATCCCGGACGGAGCTATGGCTACACCTTC. This chain connects TRBV6-1 to TRBJ1-2; the D is unclear. Germline V lookup: CDR1 MNHNS, CDR2 SASEGT. The V and J ends lost 3 bases and 4 bases respectively, with 12 bases between them. This CDR3 has 14 amino acids.

This clonotype was observed at least ten times. The size of this beta chain means little, since it is a stray read in a library made for alpha chains. The CDR3 sequence is CASSVGDSGANVLTF. CDR3 nucleotide sequence: TGTGCCAGTAGTGTAGGGGACTCTGGGGCCAACGTCCTGACTTTC. The genes are TRBV19 and TRBJ2-6, with D possibly TRBD1 on 5 matching bases. Trimming took 5 bases from V and 0 from J, leaving 8 bases between them. Germline V lookup: CDR1 LNHDA, CDR2 SQIVND (reference sequence). The CDR3 is made up of 15 amino acids.

This clonotype was observed many times. Little can be read into the size of this beta chain, an off-target read in a library designed for alpha chains. This chain uses TRBV27 with TRBJ1-1, with D tentatively TRBD1 (5 bases). The CDR3 has 15 amino acids. Germline CDR1 reads MNHEY; CDR2 reads SMNVEV (reference sequence). V dropped 5 bases and J dropped 0 bases, with 13 bases sitting between them. This CDR3 is CASSPRVGVNTEAFF. The CDR3 DNA follows: TGTGCCAGCAGTCCCAGGGTTGGGGTGAACACTGAAGCTTTCTTT.

This clonotype was picked up many times. Since it is a stray read in a library aimed at alpha chains, this beta chain has a size that is not meaningful. The rearrangement joins TRBV6-5 to TRBJ2-3, with unresolved D. This CDR3 is 15 amino acids long. Trimming stripped 4 bases from V and 8 bases from J, with 19 bases between. The V gene's germline CDR1 is MNHEY and CDR2 SVGAGI. Here the CDR3 DNA reads TGTGCCAGCAGTTCCCTAGGACCCTCGACGGTTACGCAGTATTTT. Translated, it gives CASSSLGPSTVTQYF.

This clonotype was counted ten times or more. This beta chain turned up in a library designed for alpha chains; as an off-target read, its abundance says little. The J gene is TRBJ2-3, the V gene TRBV9, with TRBD1 matching over 8 bases. Trimming removed 4 bases from V and 3 bases from J; junction bases left unmatched: 7. Per the germline V gene, CDR1 is SGDLS and CDR2 is YYNGEE. The CDR3 has 15 residues. The CDR3 spells CASSPRQGRTDTQYF. CDR3 in DNA: TGTGCCAGCAGCCCCAGACAGGGGAGGACAGATACGCAGTATTTT.

This clonotype was recorded many times. The size of this beta chain means little, since it is a stray read in a library made for alpha chains. The chain links TRBV10-3 to TRBJ1-2; 10 nucleotides agree with TRBD1. Germline CDR1 reads ENHRY; CDR2 reads SYGVKD. The CDR3 length is 14 residues. The trim removed 5 bases at V and 5 bases at J, leaving 5 bases unmatched. CDR3 loop: CAISWDRGTYGYTF. Here the CDR3 DNA reads TGTGCCATCAGTTGGGACAGGGGTACTTATGGCTACACCTTC.

In this sample, this clonotype turned up many times. With the library built for alpha chains, this beta chain is off target and its frequency is not meaningful. The rearrangement uses TRBV4-3 and TRBJ2-5; no firm D call. Germline V gene sequence: CDR1 LGHNA, CDR2 YSLEER. Deletions cut 0 bases from V and 5 bases from J, with 16 bases between. CDR3 length: 16 residues. The DNA of the CDR3 is TGCGCCAGCAGCCAAGATAAAGGCGGTTCTACTGAGACCCAGTACTTC. Amino acids: CASSQDKGGSTETQYF.

This clonotype has ten or more counts. Since it is a stray read in a library aimed at alpha chains, this beta chain has a size that is not meaningful. This rearrangement joins TRBV24-1 to TRBJ2-3, with TRBD2 identical over 15 bases. Germline values: CDR1 KGHDR, CDR2 SFDVKD. V was pared by 2 bases and J by 3 bases, with 2 bases of the junction left unmatched. CDR3 length: 17 residues. DNA for the CDR3: TGTGCCACCAGTGATTCCGGGACTAGCGGGAGGACAGATACGCAGTATTTT. It translates to CATSDSGTSGRTDTQYF.